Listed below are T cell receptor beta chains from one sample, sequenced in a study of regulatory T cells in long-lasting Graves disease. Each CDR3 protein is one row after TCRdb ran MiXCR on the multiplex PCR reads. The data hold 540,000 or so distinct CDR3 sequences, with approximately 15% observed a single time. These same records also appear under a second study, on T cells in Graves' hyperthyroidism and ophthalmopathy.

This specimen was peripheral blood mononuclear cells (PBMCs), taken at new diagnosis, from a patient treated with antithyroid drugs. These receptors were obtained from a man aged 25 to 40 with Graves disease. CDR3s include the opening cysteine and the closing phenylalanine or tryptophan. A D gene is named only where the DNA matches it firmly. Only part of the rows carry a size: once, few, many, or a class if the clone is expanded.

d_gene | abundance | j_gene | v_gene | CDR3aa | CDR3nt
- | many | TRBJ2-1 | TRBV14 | CASSQDLRFHEQFF | TGTGCCAGCAGCCAAGATCTTAGATTTCATGAGCAGTTCTTC
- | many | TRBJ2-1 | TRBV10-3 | CAISDEFQQFF | TGTGCCATCAGTGACGAGTTTCAGCAGTTCTTC
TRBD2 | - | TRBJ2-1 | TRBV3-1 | CASSQGTSGRAYNEQFF | TGTGCCAGCAGCCAAGGGACTAGCGGGAGGGCATACAATGAGCAGTTCTTC
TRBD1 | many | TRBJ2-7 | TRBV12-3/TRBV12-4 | CASRPGQGASYEQYF | TGTGCCAGCAGACCGGGACAGGGGGCATCCTACGAGCAGTACTTC
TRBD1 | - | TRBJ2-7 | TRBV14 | CASSQFFTGVSNYEQYF | TGTGCCAGCAGCCAATTTTTCACAGGGGTCTCGAACTACGAGCAGTACTTC
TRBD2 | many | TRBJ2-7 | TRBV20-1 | CSATTLSGRAYEQYF | TGCAGTGCTACTACCCTTAGCGGGAGGGCATACGAGCAGTACTTC
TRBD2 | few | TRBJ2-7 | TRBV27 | CASSILAGAIYEQYF | TGTGCCAGCAGCATTCTAGCGGGAGCGATCTACGAGCAGTACTTC
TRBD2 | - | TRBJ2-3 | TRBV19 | CAGSIRAGESDTQYF | TGTGCCGGTAGTATCCGTGCGGGAGAGTCAGATACGCAGTATTTT
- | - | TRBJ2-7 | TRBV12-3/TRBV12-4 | CACSSSSYEQYF | TGTGCCTGCAGTTCCAGCTCCTACGAGCAGTACTTC
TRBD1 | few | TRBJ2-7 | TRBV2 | CASSVGGGRGYEQYF | TGTGCCAGCAGTGTAGGTGGGGGCAGGGGGTACGAGCAGTACTTC
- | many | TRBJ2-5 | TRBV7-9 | CASSFDQGPETQYF | TGTGCCAGCAGCTTCGACCAAGGCCCAGAGACCCAGTACTTC
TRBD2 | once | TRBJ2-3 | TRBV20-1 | CSARTSGSLADTQYF | TGCAGTGCGCGGACTAGCGGGAGTCTCGCAGATACGCAGTATTTT
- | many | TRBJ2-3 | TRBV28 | CASSLDLGTQYF | TGTGCCAGCAGTTTAGACCTTGGAACGCAGTATTTT